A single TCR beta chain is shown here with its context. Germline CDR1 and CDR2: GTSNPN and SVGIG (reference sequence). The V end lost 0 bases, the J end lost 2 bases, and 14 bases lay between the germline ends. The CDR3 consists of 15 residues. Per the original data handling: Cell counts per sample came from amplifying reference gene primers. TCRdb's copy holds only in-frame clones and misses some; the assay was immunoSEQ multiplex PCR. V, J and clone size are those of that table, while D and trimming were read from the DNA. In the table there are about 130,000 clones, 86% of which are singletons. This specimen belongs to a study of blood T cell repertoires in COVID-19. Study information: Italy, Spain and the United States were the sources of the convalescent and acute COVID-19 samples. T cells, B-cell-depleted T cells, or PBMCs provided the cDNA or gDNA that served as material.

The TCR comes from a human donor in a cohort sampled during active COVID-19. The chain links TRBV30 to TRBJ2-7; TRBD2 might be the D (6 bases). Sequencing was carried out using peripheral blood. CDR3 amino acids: CAWSVPRDGAYEQYF. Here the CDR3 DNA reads TGTGCCTGGAGTGTACCGCGGGACGGAGCCTACGAGCAGTACTTC. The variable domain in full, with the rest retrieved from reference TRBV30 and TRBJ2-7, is SQTIHQWPATLVQPVGSPLSLECTVEGTSNPNLYWYRQAAGRGLQLLFYSVGIGQISSEVPQNLSASRPQDRQFILSSKKLLLSDSGFYLCAWSVPRDGAYEQYFGPGTRLTVT.